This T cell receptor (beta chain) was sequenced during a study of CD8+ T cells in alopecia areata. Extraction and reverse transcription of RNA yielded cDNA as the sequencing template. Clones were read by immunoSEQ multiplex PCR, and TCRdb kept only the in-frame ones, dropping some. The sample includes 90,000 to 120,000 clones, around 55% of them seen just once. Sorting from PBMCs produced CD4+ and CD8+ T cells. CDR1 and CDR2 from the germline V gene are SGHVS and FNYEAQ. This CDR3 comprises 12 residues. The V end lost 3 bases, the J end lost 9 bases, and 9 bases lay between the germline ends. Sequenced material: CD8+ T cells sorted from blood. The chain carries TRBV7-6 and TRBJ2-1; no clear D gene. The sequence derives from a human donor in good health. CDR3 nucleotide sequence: TGTGCCAGCAGCTTGGGAACCGGTGAGCAGTTCTTC. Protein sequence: CASSLGTGEQFF.